The 10 T cell receptor beta chains given below trace back to one sample, sequenced in a study of beta chain features in type 1 diabetes listed by TCRdb under 2018. The investigation overall reported the following: In all four CD4+ subsets, TCRB CDR3 length was moderately but significantly shorter in type 1 diabetes patients.

To prepare the library, the immunoSEQ multiplex PCR assay was applied. The High Capacity cDNA Reverse Transcription Kit was used to reverse transcribe all of the isolated RNA, meaning that expressed TCRB transcripts were what got sequenced. This is the immuneACCESS table as TCRdb keeps it, with only in-frame sequences that have V and J called. A part of the clones is gone; compared with another copy, unresolved V genes explain less than half, and the rest is unexplained. The sample table contains about 280,000 clones; only one count was recorded for roughly 15% of them. The ten largest clones take up roughly 0.015% of the sample. For these TCRs, the target antigens are not known. What was sequenced was naive CD4+ T cells from blood. Interpreted using the paper, the cell subset or site label stands for: true naive CD4+ T cells. The receptors stem from a young man with type 1 diabetes.

This clone was detected only a few times. V is TRBV7-9 and J is TRBJ2-7; D is possibly TRBD2 (5 bases). The V gene lost 4 bases and the J gene lost 6 bases, with 10 bases spanning the gap. Germline V gene lookup returns CDR1 SEHNR and CDR2 FQNEAQ (reference sequence). The CDR3 contains 12 residues. Here the CDR3 DNA reads TGTGCCAGCAGCTCCCGAAGCGGCGAGCAGTACTTC. Translation: CASSSRSGEQYF.

V and J are TRBV13 and TRBJ2-7, with 13 bases fitting TRBD2. Germline-derived CDR1 and CDR2 are PRHDT and FYEKMQ (reference sequence). The CDR3 is made up of 15 amino acids. Trimming at V came to 5 bases and at J to 4 bases, leaving 5 bases not matched to a gene. CDR3 sequence reads: CASSRETSGRYEQYF. CDR3 coding DNA: TGTGCCAGCAGCCGAGAGACTAGCGGGAGGTACGAGCAGTACTTC.

The chain couples TRBV29-1 to TRBJ1-1; TRBD1 agrees at 7 bases. This CDR3 spans 14 amino acids. J lost 2 bases, V lost 1 base, and 4 bases had no gene match. In germline, CDR1 is SQVTM, CDR2 ANQGSEA. The CDR3 is CSVEARQGNTEAFF. The CDR3 region has the DNA TGCAGCGTTGAAGCTCGACAGGGCAACACTGAAGCTTTCTTT.

The chain recombines TRBV4-3 with TRBJ2-7, with 8 positions matching TRBD1. The length of the CDR3 is 15 residues. The germline gives CDR1 LGHNA, CDR2 YSLEER. V trimming: 1 base; J trimming: 2 bases; junction bases outside the gene matches: 4. The CDR3 sequence is CASSQVLQGAYEQYF. Written as DNA, the CDR3 is TGCGCCAGCAGCCAAGTTTTACAGGGGGCCTACGAGCAGTACTTC.

This clone was seen more than once but under ten times. The J gene is TRBJ1-2, the V gene TRBV27; a possible D gene is TRBD1 (5 bases). The V end lost 2 bases, the J end lost 2 bases, and 12 bases lay between the germline ends. The CDR3 is made up of 15 amino acids. CDR1 is MNHEY and CDR2 is SMNVEV in the germline V gene (reference sequence). The CDR3 DNA reads as TGTGCCAGCAGTTTAAGGGCAGGGAAAAACTATGGCTACACCTTC. It is translated as CASSLRAGKNYGYTF.

CDR3 loop: CAWSVRRTDLAKNIQYF. CDR3 DNA: TGTGCCTGGAGTGTACGTAGGACAGACTTAGCCAAAAACATTCAGTACTTC. The chain carries TRBV30 and TRBJ2-4, with TRBD1 as a possible D gene (6 bases). V lost 0 bases, J lost 0 bases, and 15 bases lay in between. This CDR3 is 17 amino acids long. CDR1 GTSNPN and CDR2 SVGIG come from the germline V gene (reference sequence).

The genes are TRBV5-4 and TRBJ1-4; D unclear. The CDR3 loop spans 14 amino acids. CDR1 is SGHNT, CDR2 YYREEE, per germline (reference sequence). V lost 1 base and J 4 bases, leaving 8 bases between the germline ends. The DNA for the CDR3 is TGTGCCAGCAGCTTGCCAGGAATTAATGAAAAACTGTTTTTT. The encoded protein is CASSLPGINEKLFF.

The CDR3 region is CASSLPASGRDNEQFF. In nucleotides, the CDR3 is TGTGCCAGCAGCTTACCCGCTAGCGGGAGAGACAATGAGCAGTTCTTC. This chain connects TRBV11-2 to TRBJ2-1, with 10 bases identical to TRBD2. The trim removed 2 bases at V and 5 bases at J, leaving 6 bases unmatched. The germline gives CDR1 SGHAT, CDR2 FQNNGV. The length of the CDR3 is 16 residues.

The chain has TRBV5-4 and TRBJ2-1; TRBD2 matches at 8 bases. The CDR3 is 15 amino acids. Germline V gives CDR1 SGHNT, CDR2 YYREEE (reference sequence). J lost 3 bases, V lost 1 base, and 3 bases had no gene match. The CDR3 DNA reads TGTGCCAGCAGCTTGAGACTAGCGAACTACAATGAGCAGTTCTTC. This codes for CASSLRLANYNEQFF.

CDR3 bases: TGCAGCGTAGTGCAGGGACAAGAGACCCAGTACTTC. Translation gives CSVVQGQETQYF. J is TRBJ2-5 and V is TRBV29-1, with D tentatively TRBD1 (5 bases). Trimming left V 6 bases short and J 2 bases short, with 10 bases between. The CDR3 is made up of 12 amino acids. Germline CDR1 and CDR2: SQVTM and ANQGSEA.